Listed below are T cell receptor beta chains from one sample, sequenced in a study of PD-1 blockade in classical Hodgkin lymphoma. Only in-frame clones appear in the TCRdb table, and some are missing; sequencing was by immunoSEQ multiplex PCR. The table records roughly 64,000 clones, about 90% of them present only once. The material was peripheral blood mononuclear cells (PBMCs), obtained before the fourth cycle of nivolumab. These receptors all come from a human donor with classical Hodgkin lymphoma. CDR3s include the opening cysteine and the closing phenylalanine or tryptophan. The order of the fields is J gene, V gene, CDR3 protein.

>TRBJ1-5|TRBV27
CASSLTDRQPQHF
>TRBJ2-7|TRBV27
CASRSGTEDEQYF
>TRBJ2-5|TRBV7-9
CASSLGPAGDQETQYF
>TRBJ1-5|TRBV4-1
CASSQGQGAAQPQHF
>TRBJ2-7|TRBV6-1
CASSEAPTEGEQYF
>TRBJ2-1|TRBV6-5
CASSYVGGEQFF
>TRBJ2-3|TRBV19
CASSARLRGTQYF
>TRBJ2-1|TRBV25-1
CASSEFRNEQFF
>TRBJ2-7|TRBV4-1
CASSQGTGRSYEQYF
>TRBJ1-6|TRBV19
CASMLMGQNNSPLHF
>TRBJ2-3|TRBV4-1
CASSQFTDTQYF
>TRBJ1-1|TRBV27
CASSATGSEAFF
>TRBJ1-5|TRBV19
CASRIGPGGNQPQHF
>TRBJ2-3|TRBV2
CASSVDIPSINTQYF
>TRBJ1-2|TRBV5-6
CASTILSPANYGYTF
>TRBJ2-1|TRBV27
CASRHLGDEQFF
>TRBJ1-1|TRBV6-5
CASSPPGFMNTEAFF
>TRBJ2-7|TRBV6-4
CASSDSASSYEQYF
>TRBJ2-1|TRBV4-1
CASSQSTWGAFNEQFF
>TRBJ2-1|TRBV7-6
CASSLGLAGGNEQFF
>TRBJ2-5|TRBV27
CASSWRPSPETQYF
>TRBJ1-4|TRBV28
CASSLGGGGLFF
>TRBJ1-4|TRBV28
CASSRGTAPAPNEKLFF
>TRBJ2-7|TRBV18
CASSFLGQRERYF
>TRBJ1-6|TRBV7-2
CASSSGQGGVGYNSPLHF
>TRBJ2-5|TRBV7-9
CASSLVSGQETQYF
>TRBJ1-4|TRBV27
CASSLFGVREKLFF
>TRBJ2-7|TRBV28
CASSSRMSGHYSPLSYEQYF
>TRBJ2-7|TRBV6-1
CASSESWDLRYEQYF
>TRBJ2-6|TRBV11-2
CASSFRSGVRRSGANVLTF
>TRBJ2-7|TRBV27
CASSFTGPYEQYF
>TRBJ1-3|TRBV29-1
CSVSSSGSGNTIYF
>TRBJ1-5|TRBV29-1
CSVDRGPTYSNQPQHF
>TRBJ2-2|TRBV10-3
CAISLGRDTGELFF
>TRBJ2-1|TRBV27
CASSTGPASNEQFF
>TRBJ1-5|TRBV30
CAWSPKGDSLGRAQHF
>TRBJ1-5|TRBV30
CAWSANAQGQPQHF
>TRBJ2-5|TRBV19
CASSSGETQYF
>TRBJ1-5|TRBV4-1
CASSHQTGGSNQPQHF
>TRBJ1-1|TRBV5-1
CASRAGSSNTEAFF